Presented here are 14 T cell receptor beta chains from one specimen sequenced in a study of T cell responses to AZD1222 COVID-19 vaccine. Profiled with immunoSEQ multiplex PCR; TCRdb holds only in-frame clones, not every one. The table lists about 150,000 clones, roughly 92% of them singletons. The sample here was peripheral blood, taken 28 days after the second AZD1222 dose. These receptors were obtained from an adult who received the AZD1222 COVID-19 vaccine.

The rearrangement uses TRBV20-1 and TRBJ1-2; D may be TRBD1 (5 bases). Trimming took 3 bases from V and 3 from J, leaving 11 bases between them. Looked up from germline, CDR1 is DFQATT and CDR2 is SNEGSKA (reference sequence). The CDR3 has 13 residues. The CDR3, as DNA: TGCAGTGCTAGTCCAGGGCGAGACTATGGCTACACCTTC. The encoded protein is CSASPGRDYGYTF.

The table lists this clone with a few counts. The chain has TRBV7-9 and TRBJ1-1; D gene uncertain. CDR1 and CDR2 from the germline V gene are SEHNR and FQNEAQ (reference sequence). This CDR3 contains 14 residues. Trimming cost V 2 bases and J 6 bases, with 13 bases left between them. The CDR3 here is CASSLRAASPEAFF. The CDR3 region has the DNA TGTGCCAGCAGCTTAAGGGCAGCCTCCCCTGAAGCTTTCTTT.

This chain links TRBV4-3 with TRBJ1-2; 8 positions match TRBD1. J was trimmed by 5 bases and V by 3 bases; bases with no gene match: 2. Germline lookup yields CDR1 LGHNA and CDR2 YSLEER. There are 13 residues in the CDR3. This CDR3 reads CASSQTGVYGYTF. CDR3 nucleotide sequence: TGCGCCAGCAGCCAGACAGGGGTGTATGGCTACACCTTC.

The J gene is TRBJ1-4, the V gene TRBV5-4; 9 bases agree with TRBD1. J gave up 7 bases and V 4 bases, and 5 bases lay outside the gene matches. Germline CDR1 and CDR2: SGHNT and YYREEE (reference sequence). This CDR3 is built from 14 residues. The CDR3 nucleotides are TGTGCCAGCAGCGGACAGGGGTCCGGTGAAAAACTGTTTTTT. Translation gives CASSGQGSGEKLFF.

As DNA, the CDR3 is TGCAGCGTTCTCGGTTCCGATCAGCCCCAGCATTTT. It yields the protein CSVLGSDQPQHF. The chain has TRBV29-1 and TRBJ1-5; D is unresolved. This CDR3 region has 12 residues. The germline gives CDR1 SQVTM, CDR2 ANQGSEA. V was cut by 5 bases and J by 5 bases, with 10 bases left in between.

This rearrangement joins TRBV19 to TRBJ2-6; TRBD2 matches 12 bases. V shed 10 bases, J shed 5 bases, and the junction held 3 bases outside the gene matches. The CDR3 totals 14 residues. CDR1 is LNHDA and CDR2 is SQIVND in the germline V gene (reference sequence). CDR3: CATGLAGRANVLTF. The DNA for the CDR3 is TGTGCCACGGGACTAGCGGGTAGGGCCAACGTCCTGACTTTC. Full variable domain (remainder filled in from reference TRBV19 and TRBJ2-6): DGGITQSPKYLFRKEGQNVTLSCEQNLNHDAMYWYRQDPGQGLRLIYYSQIVNDFQKGDIAEGYSVSREKKESFPLTVTSAQKNPTAFYLCATGLAGRANVLTFGAGSRLTVL.

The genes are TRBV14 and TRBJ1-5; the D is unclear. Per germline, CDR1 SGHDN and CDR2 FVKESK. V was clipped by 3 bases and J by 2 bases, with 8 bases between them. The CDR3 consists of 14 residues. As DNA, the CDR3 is TGTGCCAGCAGCCAGGGGATGGGCAATCAGCCCCAGCATTTT. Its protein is CASSQGMGNQPQHF.

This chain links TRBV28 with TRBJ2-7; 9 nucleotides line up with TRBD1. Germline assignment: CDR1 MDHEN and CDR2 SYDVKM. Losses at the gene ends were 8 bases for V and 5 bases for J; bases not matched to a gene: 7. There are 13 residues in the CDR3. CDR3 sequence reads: CASRTGGADEQYF. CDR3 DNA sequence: TGTGCCAGCCGTACAGGGGGCGCGGACGAGCAGTACTTC.

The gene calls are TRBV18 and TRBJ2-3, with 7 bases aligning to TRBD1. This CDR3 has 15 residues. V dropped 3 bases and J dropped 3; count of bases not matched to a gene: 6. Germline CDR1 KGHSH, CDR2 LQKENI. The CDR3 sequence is CASSPRGQKTDTQYF. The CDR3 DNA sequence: TGTGCCAGCTCACCCCGGGGACAGAAGACAGATACGCAGTATTTT.

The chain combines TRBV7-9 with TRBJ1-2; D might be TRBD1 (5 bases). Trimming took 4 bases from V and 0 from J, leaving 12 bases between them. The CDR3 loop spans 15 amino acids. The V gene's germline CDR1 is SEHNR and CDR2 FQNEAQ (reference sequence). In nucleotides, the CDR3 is TGTGCCAGCAGCTACGGGGACGGTGCTAACTATGGCTACACCTTC. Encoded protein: CASSYGDGANYGYTF. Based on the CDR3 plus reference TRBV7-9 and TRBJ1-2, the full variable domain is DTGVSQNPRHKITKRGQNVTFRCDPISEHNRLYWYRQTLGQGPEFLTYFQNEAQLEKSRLLSDRFSAERPKGSFSTLEIQRTEQGDSAMYLCASSYGDGANYGYTFGSGTRLTVV.

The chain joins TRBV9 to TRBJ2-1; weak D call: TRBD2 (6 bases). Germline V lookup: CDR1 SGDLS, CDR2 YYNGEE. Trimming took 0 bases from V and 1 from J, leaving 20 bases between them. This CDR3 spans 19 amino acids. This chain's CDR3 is CASSVGPFFGSGSYNEQFF. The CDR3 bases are TGTGCCAGCAGCGTAGGGCCCTTCTTCGGGAGTGGTTCCTACAATGAGCAGTTCTTC.

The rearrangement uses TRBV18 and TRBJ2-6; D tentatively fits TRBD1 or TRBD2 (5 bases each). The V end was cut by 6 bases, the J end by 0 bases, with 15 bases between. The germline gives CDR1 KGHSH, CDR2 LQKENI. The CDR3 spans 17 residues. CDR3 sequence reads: CASSPGTGNSGANVLTF. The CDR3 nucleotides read TGTGCCAGCTCCCCCGGGACGGGTAACTCTGGGGCCAACGTCCTGACTTTC.

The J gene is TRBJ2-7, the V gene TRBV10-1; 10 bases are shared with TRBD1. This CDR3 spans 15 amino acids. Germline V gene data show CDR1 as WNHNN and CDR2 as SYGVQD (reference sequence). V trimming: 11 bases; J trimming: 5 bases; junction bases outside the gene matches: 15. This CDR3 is CARSKLGTGVHEQYF. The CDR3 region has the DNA TGCGCCCGTTCAAAGTTGGGGACAGGGGTCCACGAGCAGTACTTC.

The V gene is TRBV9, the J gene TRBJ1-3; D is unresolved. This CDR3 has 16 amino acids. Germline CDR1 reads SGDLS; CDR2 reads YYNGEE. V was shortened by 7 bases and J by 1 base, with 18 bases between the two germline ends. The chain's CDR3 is CASSEEGDPSGNTIYF. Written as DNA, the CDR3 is TGTGCCAGCTCTGAGGAGGGAGACCCATCTGGAAACACCATATATTTT.